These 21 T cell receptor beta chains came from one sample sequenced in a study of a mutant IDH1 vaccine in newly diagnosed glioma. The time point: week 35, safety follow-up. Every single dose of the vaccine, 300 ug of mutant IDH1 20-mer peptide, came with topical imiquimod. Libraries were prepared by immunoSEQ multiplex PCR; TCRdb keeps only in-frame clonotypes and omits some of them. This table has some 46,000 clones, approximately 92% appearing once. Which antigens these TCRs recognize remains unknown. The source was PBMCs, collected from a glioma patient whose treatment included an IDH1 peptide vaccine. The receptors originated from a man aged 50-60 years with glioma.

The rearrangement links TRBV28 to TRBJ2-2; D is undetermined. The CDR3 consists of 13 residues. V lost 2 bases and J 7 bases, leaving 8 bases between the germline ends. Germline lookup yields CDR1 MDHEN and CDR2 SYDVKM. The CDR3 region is CASSLTAGGELFF. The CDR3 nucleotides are TGTGCCAGCAGTTTAACGGCCGGCGGGGAGCTGTTTTTT.

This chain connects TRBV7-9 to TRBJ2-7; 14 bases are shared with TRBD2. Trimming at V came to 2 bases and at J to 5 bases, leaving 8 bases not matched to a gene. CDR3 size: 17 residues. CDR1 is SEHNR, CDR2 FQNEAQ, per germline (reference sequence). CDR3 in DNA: TGTGCCAGCAGCTTACCGACTAGCGGGGGGGCCGTCCACGAGCAGTACTTC. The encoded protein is CASSLPTSGGAVHEQYF.

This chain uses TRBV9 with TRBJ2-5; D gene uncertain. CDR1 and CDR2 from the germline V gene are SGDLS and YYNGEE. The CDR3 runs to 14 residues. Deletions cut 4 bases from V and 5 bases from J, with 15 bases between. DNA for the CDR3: TGTGCCAGCAGCCACCTGGGATTAGTGGAGACCCAGTACTTC. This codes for CASSHLGLVETQYF.

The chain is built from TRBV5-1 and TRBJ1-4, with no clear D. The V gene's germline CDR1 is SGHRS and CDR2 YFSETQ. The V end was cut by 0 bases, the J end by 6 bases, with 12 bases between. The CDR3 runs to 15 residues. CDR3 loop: CASSLGVDLDEKLFF. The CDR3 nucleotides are TGCGCCAGCAGCTTGGGGGTCGATCTAGATGAAAAACTGTTTTTT.

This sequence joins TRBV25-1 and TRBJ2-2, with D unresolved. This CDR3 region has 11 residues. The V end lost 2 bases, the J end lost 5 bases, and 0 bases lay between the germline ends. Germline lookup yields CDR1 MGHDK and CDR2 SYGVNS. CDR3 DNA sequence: TGTGCCAGCAGTGAAACCGGGGAGCTGTTTTTT. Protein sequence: CASSETGELFF.

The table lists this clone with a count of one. The CDR3 DNA sequence: TGTGCCAGCAGTCCGGACACCCTGCGTGAAAAACTGTTTTTT. Encoded protein: CASSPDTLREKLFF. V and J are TRBV2 and TRBJ1-4, with D possibly matching TRBD1 (5 bases). With 5 bases removed from V and 7 bases from J, the gap between germline ends came to 14 bases. CDR1 and CDR2 from the germline V gene are SNHLY and FYNNEI. The length of the CDR3 is 14 residues.

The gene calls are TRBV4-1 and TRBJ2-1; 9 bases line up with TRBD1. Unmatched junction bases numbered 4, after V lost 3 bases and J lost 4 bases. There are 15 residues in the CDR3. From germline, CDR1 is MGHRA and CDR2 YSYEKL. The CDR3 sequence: CASSQGQGSYNEQFF. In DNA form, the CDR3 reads TGCGCCAGCAGCCAGGGACAGGGCTCTTACAATGAGCAGTTCTTC.

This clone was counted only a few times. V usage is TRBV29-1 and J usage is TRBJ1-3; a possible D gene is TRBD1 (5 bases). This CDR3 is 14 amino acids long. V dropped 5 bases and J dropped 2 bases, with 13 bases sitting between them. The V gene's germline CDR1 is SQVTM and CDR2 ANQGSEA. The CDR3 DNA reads TGCAGCGTTACGGGACCGCCGGCTGGAAACACCATATATTTT. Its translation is CSVTGPPAGNTIYF.

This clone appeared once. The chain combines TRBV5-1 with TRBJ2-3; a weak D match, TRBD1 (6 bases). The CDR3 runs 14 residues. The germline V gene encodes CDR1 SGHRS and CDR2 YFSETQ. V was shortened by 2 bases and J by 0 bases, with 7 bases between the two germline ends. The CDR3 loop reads CASSFRGSTDTQYF. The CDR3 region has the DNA TGCGCCAGCAGCTTCAGGGGTAGCACAGATACGCAGTATTTT.

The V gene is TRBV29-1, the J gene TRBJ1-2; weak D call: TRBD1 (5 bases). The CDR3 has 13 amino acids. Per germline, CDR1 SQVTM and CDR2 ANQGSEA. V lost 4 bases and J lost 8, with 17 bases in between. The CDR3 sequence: CSVVGRTGGGYTF. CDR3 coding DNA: TGCAGCGTTGTCGGCCGAACGGGGGGAGGCTACACCTTC. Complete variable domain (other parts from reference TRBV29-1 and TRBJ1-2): SAVISQKPSRDICQRGTSLTIQCQVDSQVTMMFWYRQQPGQSLTLIATANQGSEATYESGFVIDKFPISRPNLTFSTLTVSNMSPEDSSIYLCSVVGRTGGGYTFGSGTRLTVV.

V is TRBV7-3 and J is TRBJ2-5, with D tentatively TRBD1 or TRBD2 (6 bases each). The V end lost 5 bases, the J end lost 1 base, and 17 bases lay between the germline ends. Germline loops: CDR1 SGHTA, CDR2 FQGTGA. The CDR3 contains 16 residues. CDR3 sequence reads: CASSKGGLSFQETQYF. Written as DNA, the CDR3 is TGTGCCAGCAGCAAAGGGGGACTTAGTTTCCAAGAGACCCAGTACTTC. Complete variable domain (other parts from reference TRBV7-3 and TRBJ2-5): GAGVSQTPSNKVTEKGKYVELRCDPISGHTALYWYRQSLGQGPEFLIYFQGTGAADDSGLPNDRFFAVRPEGSVSTLKIQRTERGDSAVYLCASSKGGLSFQETQYFGPGTRLLVL.

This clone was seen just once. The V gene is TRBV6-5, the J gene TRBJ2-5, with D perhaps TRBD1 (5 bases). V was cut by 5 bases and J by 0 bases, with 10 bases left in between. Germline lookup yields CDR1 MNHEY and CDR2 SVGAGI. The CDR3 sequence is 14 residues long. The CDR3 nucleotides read TGTGCCAGCAGTGGTGGACAACACCAAGAGACCCAGTACTTC. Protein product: CASSGGQHQETQYF.

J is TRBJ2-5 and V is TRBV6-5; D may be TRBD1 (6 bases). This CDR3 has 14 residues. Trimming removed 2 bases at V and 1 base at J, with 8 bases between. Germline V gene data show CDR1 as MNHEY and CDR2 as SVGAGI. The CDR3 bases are TGTGCCAGCAGTTACCGGACAGCCCAAGAGACCCAGTACTTC. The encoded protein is CASSYRTAQETQYF.

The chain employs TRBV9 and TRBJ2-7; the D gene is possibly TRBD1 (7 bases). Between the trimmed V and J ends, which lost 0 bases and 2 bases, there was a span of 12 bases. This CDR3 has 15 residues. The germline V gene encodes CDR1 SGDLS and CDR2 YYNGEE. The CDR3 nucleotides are TGTGCCAGCAGCGTAGGGGCAGGGGGGACCTACGAGCAGTACTTC. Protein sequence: CASSVGAGGTYEQYF. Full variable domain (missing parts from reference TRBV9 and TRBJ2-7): DSGVTQTPKHLITATGQRVTLRCSPRSGDLSVYWYQQSLDQGLQFLIQYYNGEERAKGNILERFSAQQFPDLHSELNLSSLELGDSALYFCASSVGAGGTYEQYFGPGTRLTVT.

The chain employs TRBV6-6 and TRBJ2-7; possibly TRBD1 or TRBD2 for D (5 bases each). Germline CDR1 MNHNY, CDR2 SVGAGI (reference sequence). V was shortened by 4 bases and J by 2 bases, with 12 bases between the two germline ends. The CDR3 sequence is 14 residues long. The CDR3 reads CASSFSDRAYEQYF. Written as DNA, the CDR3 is TGTGCCAGCAGTTTTAGCGACAGAGCCTACGAGCAGTACTTC.

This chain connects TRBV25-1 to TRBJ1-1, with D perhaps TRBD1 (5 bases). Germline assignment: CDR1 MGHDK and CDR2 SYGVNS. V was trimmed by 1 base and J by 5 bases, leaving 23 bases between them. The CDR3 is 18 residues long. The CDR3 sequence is CASSEFRWGIRSKTEAFF. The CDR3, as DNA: TGTGCCAGCAGTGAATTTCGTTGGGGGATCAGGTCCAAGACTGAAGCTTTCTTT.

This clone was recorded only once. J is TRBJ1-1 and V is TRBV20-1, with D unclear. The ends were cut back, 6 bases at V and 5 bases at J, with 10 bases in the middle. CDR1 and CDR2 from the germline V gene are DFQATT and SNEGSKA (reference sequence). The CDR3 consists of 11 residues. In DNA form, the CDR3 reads TGCAGTGCCCCCTCCGGGACTGAAGCTTTCTTT. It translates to CSAPSGTEAFF.

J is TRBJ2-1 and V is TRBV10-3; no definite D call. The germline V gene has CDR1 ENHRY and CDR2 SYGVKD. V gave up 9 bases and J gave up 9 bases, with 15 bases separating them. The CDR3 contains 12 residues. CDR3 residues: CAMSRPLGEQFF. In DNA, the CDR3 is TGTGCCATGTCCCGGCCTCTCGGTGAGCAGTTCTTC.

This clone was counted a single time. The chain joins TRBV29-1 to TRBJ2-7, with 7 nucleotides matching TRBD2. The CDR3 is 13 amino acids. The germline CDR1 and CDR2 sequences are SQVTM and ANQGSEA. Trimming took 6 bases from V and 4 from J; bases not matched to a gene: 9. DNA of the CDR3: TGCAGCGTCGGAGCGGGAACCCAGTACGAGCAGTACTTC. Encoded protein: CSVGAGTQYEQYF.

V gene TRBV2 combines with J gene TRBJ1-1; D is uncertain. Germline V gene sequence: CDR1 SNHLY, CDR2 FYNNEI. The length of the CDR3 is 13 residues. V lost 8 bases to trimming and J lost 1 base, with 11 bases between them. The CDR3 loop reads CASHRTANTEAFF. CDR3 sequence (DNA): TGTGCCAGCCACAGAACAGCGAACACTGAAGCTTTCTTT.

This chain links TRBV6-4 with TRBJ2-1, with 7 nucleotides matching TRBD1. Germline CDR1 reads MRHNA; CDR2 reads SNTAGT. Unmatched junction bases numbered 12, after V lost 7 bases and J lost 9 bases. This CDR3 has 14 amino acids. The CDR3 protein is CASIVRGLNGEQFF. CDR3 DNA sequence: TGTGCCAGCATCGTAAGGGGGCTCAATGGTGAGCAGTTCTTC.